The 32 T cell receptor beta chains below come from one sample, sequenced in a study of control samples from healthy donors and cancer patients. The repertoire was sequenced with immunoSEQ multiplex PCR; TCRdb's copy has only in-frame clones and lacks some. The sample comprises about 130,000 clones, around nine tenths of which are singletons, and 2% to 3% rests with the top ten. The sequenced sample consisted of blood. All receptors come from a man aged 18 to 30 in good health.

The chain has TRBV28 and TRBJ1-5; D perhaps matches TRBD1 (6 bases). Germline V gene data show CDR1 as MDHEN and CDR2 as SYDVKM. The CDR3 sequence is 15 residues long. With 1 base removed from V and 5 bases from J, the gap between germline ends came to 12 bases. In nucleotides, the CDR3 is TGTGCCAGCAGTTTATCACAGGGAGATGATCAGCCCCAGCATTTT. This gives the protein CASSLSQGDDQPQHF. The whole variable domain, filled in from reference TRBV28 and TRBJ1-5, reads DVKVTQSSRYLVKRTGEKVFLECVQDMDHENMFWYRQDPGLGLRLIYFSYDVKMKEKGDIPEGYSVSREKKERFSLILESASTNQTSMYLCASSLSQGDDQPQHFGDGTRLSIL.

V usage is TRBV11-3 and J usage is TRBJ2-7; a possible D gene is TRBD2 (5 bases). Germline V gene lookup returns CDR1 SGHNT and CDR2 YENEEA. This CDR3 contains 13 residues. The V gene lost 3 bases and the J gene lost 6 bases, with 12 bases spanning the gap. The CDR3 DNA is TGTGCCAGCAGCTTTGAGAGGGTAGGCGAGCAGTACGTC. This encodes CASSFERVGEQYV.

This chain links TRBV28 with TRBJ2-2, with TRBD2 matching over 7 bases. Germline V CDR1 and CDR2: MDHEN, SYDVKM. This CDR3 contains 14 residues. V lost 5 bases to trimming and J lost 10 bases; unmatched junction nucleotides: 10. CDR3 sequence: CASSPRTSLEELFF. The CDR3 DNA is TGTGCCAGCAGTCCCCGGACTAGTCTGGAGGAGCTGTTTTTT.

This clone is a singleton in its sample. The V and J genes are TRBV30 and TRBJ1-5; D is undetermined. V was shortened by 0 bases and J by 0 bases, with 6 bases between the two germline ends. This CDR3 has 14 amino acids. Germline CDR1 and CDR2: GTSNPN and SVGIG (reference sequence). The CDR3 DNA follows: TGTGCCTGGAGTGTACGGTATAGCAATCAGCCCCAGCATTTT. It encodes CAWSVRYSNQPQHF. Using reference TRBV30 and TRBJ1-5 for the parts outside the CDR3, the full variable domain is SQTIHQWPATLVQPVGSPLSLECTVEGTSNPNLYWYRQAAGRGLQLLFYSVGIGQISSEVPQNLSASRPQDRQFILSSKKLLLSDSGFYLCAWSVRYSNQPQHFGDGTRLSIL.

The V and J genes are TRBV6-2 or TRBV6-3 and TRBJ2-4, with TRBD2 matching over 8 bases. V lost 0 bases and J lost 5; bases outside the gene matches: 3. This CDR3 contains 15 residues. Germline lookup yields CDR1 MNHEY and CDR2 SVGEGT. The CDR3 sequence is CASSYSPGGENIQYF. The CDR3, as DNA: TGTGCCAGCAGTTACTCGCCGGGGGGGGAAAACATTCAGTACTTC.

V usage is TRBV5-6 and J usage is TRBJ2-5; D is undetermined. Looked up from germline, CDR1 is SGHDT and CDR2 is YYEEEE. Trimming cost V 9 bases and J 4 bases, with 10 bases left between them. The length of the CDR3 is 11 residues. The CDR3 sequence is CATSKGETQYF. The CDR3 nucleotides read TGTGCCACCTCTAAGGGAGAGACCCAGTACTTC.

The gene calls are TRBV10-1 and TRBJ1-6; D unresolved. V was clipped by 3 bases and J by 5 bases, with 11 bases between them. The germline CDR1 and CDR2 sequences are WNHNN and SYGVQD (reference sequence). The CDR3 contains 15 residues. CDR3 nucleotide sequence: TGCGCCAGCAGTGACTCCAGGAGTAATAATTCACCCCTCCACTTT. Protein: CASSDSRSNNSPLHF.

This sequence joins TRBV2 and TRBJ2-1; TRBD2 matches 13 bases. CDR3 length: 15 residues. J gave up 5 bases and V 6 bases, and 4 bases lay outside the gene matches. CDR1 SNHLY and CDR2 FYNNEI come from the germline V gene. The CDR3 protein is CASREGLAGNNEQFF. In DNA, the CDR3 is TGTGCCAGCAGAGAGGGACTAGCGGGAAACAATGAGCAGTTCTTC.

The J gene is TRBJ2-7, the V gene TRBV5-1, with D perhaps matching TRBD1 (7 bases). Trimming pared 4 bases from V and 6 bases from J, leaving 20 bases between. The CDR3 spans 15 residues. CDR1 is SGHRS, CDR2 YFSETQ, per germline. The CDR3: CASSPEGRGLSEQYV. For the CDR3, the DNA is TGCGCCAGCAGCCCGGAGGGCAGGGGGTTGAGCGAGCAGTACGTC.

J is TRBJ1-5 and V is TRBV12-5; D gene unclear. Germline V gene lookup returns CDR1 LGHNT and CDR2 FRNRAP. V lost 1 base and J 5 bases, leaving 3 bases between the germline ends. The CDR3 is 12 amino acids. In DNA form, the CDR3 reads TGTGCTAGTGGTTTGGGCGATCAGCCCCAGCATTTT. It specifies CASGLGDQPQHF.

The chain employs TRBV20-1 and TRBJ2-1; tentative D call: TRBD2 (6 bases). The V gene lost 6 bases and the J gene lost 6 bases, with 9 bases spanning the gap. Germline V gives CDR1 DFQATT, CDR2 SNEGSKA (reference sequence). This CDR3 is 11 amino acids long. Here the CDR3 reads CSAEGPNEQFF. For the CDR3, the DNA is TGCAGTGCGGAGGGCCCCAATGAGCAGTTCTTC.

The rearrangement uses TRBV5-6 and TRBJ2-3; TRBD2 matches at 8 bases. The germline CDR1 and CDR2 sequences are SGHDT and YYEEEE. The CDR3 is made up of 16 amino acids. V shed 0 bases and J 1 base; nucleotides not matched to a gene: 4. CDR3 bases: TGTGCCAGCAGCTTGGCCCCGGGGGGGGGCACAGATACGCAGTATTTT. It encodes CASSLAPGGGTDTQYF.

The rearrangement uses TRBV6-2 or TRBV6-3 and TRBJ2-1; D is undetermined. Per the germline V gene, CDR1 is MNHEY and CDR2 is SVGEGT. The CDR3 has 12 residues. The ends were cut back, 0 bases at V and 6 bases at J, with 3 bases in the middle. CDR3 DNA: TGTGCCAGCAGTTACTCGGGCAATGAGCAGTTCTTC. It yields the protein CASSYSGNEQFF.

CDR3 region: CASSLTAGVAGELFF. The CDR3 nucleotides are TGTGCCAGCAGCTTAACTGCTGGTGTCGCCGGGGAGCTGTTTTTT. V is TRBV7-9 and J is TRBJ2-2; D gene ambiguous. This CDR3 spans 15 amino acids. Deletions cut 2 bases from V and 6 bases from J, with 13 bases between. Germline assignment: CDR1 SEHNR and CDR2 FQNEAQ (reference sequence).

A few counts support this clone. The chain combines TRBV5-8 with TRBJ2-3; D tentatively fits TRBD1 or TRBD2 (5 bases each). V lost 4 bases and J lost 2, with 14 bases in between. The germline CDR1 and CDR2 sequences are SGHTS and YDEGEE. There are 15 residues in the CDR3. The CDR3 region is CASSPEGFPTDTQYF. CDR3 DNA sequence: TGTGCCAGCAGCCCAGAGGGGTTTCCCACAGATACGCAGTATTTT.

The genes are TRBV20-1 and TRBJ2-1, with D uncertain. V was pared by 6 bases and J by 12 bases, with 15 bases between. Germline CDR1 is DFQATT and CDR2 is SNEGSKA (reference sequence). This CDR3 spans 11 amino acids. The CDR3 is CSAEVPVGQFF. The CDR3 nucleotides are TGCAGTGCCGAGGTCCCCGTTGGGCAGTTCTTC.

This chain uses TRBV19 with TRBJ2-3; TRBD2 matches at 10 bases. The CDR3 loop spans 17 amino acids. V shed 1 base and J 6 bases; nucleotides not matched to a gene: 10. The germline CDR1 and CDR2 sequences are LNHDA and SQIVND (reference sequence). The CDR3 nucleotides read TGTGCCAGTAGTATAGCGATGGCTAGCGGGAGTTCTGATACGCAGTATTTT. It translates to CASSIAMASGSSDTQYF. The full variable domain, its missing parts supplied by reference TRBV19 and TRBJ2-3, is DGGITQSPKYLFRKEGQNVTLSCEQNLNHDAMYWYRQDPGQGLRLIYYSQIVNDFQKGDIAEGYSVSREKKESFPLTVTSAQKNPTAFYLCASSIAMASGSSDTQYFGPGTRLTVL.

The CDR3 loop reads CASSKFVTLGVGCSSTDTQYF. The DNA for the CDR3 is TGTGCCAGCAGCAAATTCGTGACCCTTGGGGTCGGCTGTTCTAGCACAGATACGCAGTATTTT. This chain connects TRBV21-1 to TRBJ2-3. TRBV21-1 is shown as a pseudogene. This CDR3 is 21 amino acids long.

The rearrangement links TRBV12-2 to TRBJ1-2; no check of the table's D call, TRBD1, against the DNA was made. TRBV12-2 is listed as a pseudogene. The CDR3 totals 16 residues. The CDR3 loop reads CASRFFSTGGVGGYTF. CDR3 sequence (DNA): TGTGCAAGTCGCTTTTTTTCGACAGGGGGCGTGGGAGGCTACACCTTC.

V usage is TRBV6-1 and J usage is TRBJ2-6; the D is unclear. The CDR3 consists of 16 residues. Germline V gene sequence: CDR1 MNHNS, CDR2 SASEGT. V gave up 1 base and J gave up 0 bases, with 7 bases separating them. For the CDR3, the DNA is TGTGCCAGCAGTGAAGTTGAGGCCTCTGGGGCCAACGTCCTGACTTTC. It codes for CASSEVEASGANVLTF.

This CDR3 reads CSVEGTSEAYNEQFF. The CDR3, as DNA: TGCAGCGTTGAGGGGACTAGCGAAGCCTACAATGAGCAGTTCTTC. V and J are TRBV29-1 and TRBJ2-1, with TRBD2 matching 10 bases. There are 15 residues in the CDR3. Per germline, CDR1 SQVTM and CDR2 ANQGSEA. J was trimmed by 2 bases and V by 3 bases; bases with no gene match: 4.

The chain carries TRBV11-2 and TRBJ1-4, with D possibly matching TRBD1 (6 bases). This CDR3 spans 15 amino acids. CDR1 and CDR2 from the germline V gene are SGHAT and FQNNGV. Trimming shortened V by 5 bases and J by 5 bases, and 15 bases separated the two germline ends. CDR3 sequence reads: CASSLSRGENEKLFF. For the CDR3, the DNA is TGTGCCAGCAGCCTATCAAGGGGGGAGAATGAAAAACTGTTTTTT.

DNA for the CDR3: TGTGCCAGCAGCCAGGAAAAGGGACAGGGCGGAGGAAAACTGTTTTTT. This gives the protein CASSQEKGQGGGKLFF. This chain joins TRBV3-1 (or the pseudogene TRBV3-2) and TRBJ1-4; 9 bases agree with TRBD1. V shed 3 bases and J 10 bases; nucleotides not matched to a gene: 12. The CDR3 has 16 amino acids. CDR1 is LGHDT and CDR2 is YNNKEL in the germline V gene (reference sequence).

The V call is TRBV1, the J call TRBJ1-3; no check of the table's D call, TRBD1, against the DNA was made. TRBV1 is recorded as a pseudogene. CDR3 length equals 15 residues. The DNA of the CDR3 is TGCACCAGCAGCCGCAGGGCTTCCTCTGGAAACACCATATATTTT. Translation: CTSSRRASSGNTIYF.

The V and J genes are TRBV5-1 and TRBJ2-1; possibly TRBD2 for D (5 bases). Trimming took 4 bases from V and 6 from J, leaving 20 bases between them. CDR3 length: 16 amino acids. Germline V gene sequence: CDR1 SGHRS, CDR2 YFSETQ. The CDR3 sequence: CASSLVSGIFPNEQFF. For the CDR3, the DNA is TGCGCCAGCAGCCTAGTTTCCGGGATTTTTCCCAATGAGCAGTTCTTC.

The chain links TRBV30 to TRBJ2-1; possible D gene TRBD2, 5 bases. The CDR3 is made up of 16 amino acids. Germline CDR1 is GTSNPN and CDR2 is SVGIG (reference sequence). Trimming stripped 4 bases from V and 4 bases from J, with 20 bases between. Written as DNA, the CDR3 is TGTGCCTGGATTCCTCCAAGCCTGGGGAGATACAATGAGCAGTTCTTC. It codes for CAWIPPSLGRYNEQFF.

The gene calls are TRBV4-3 and TRBJ1-6, with D uncertain. With 2 bases removed from V and 3 bases from J, the gap between germline ends came to 11 bases. The CDR3 runs to 16 residues. Germline V gene sequence: CDR1 LGHNA, CDR2 YSLEER. CDR3 in amino acids: CASSQRTGGYNSPLHF. The CDR3 DNA sequence: TGCGCCAGCAGCCAAAGGACGGGAGGCTATAATTCACCCCTCCACTTT.

The V gene is TRBV6-5, the J gene TRBJ1-5; 9 bases are shared with TRBD1. V lost 8 bases and J lost 16; bases outside the gene matches: 12. The V gene's germline CDR1 is MNHEY and CDR2 SVGAGI. This CDR3 is built from 12 residues. CDR3 residues: CASGIFDRGGHF. The CDR3 DNA reads TGTGCCAGCGGAATCTTTGACAGGGGGGGTCATTTT.

The V and J genes are TRBV18 and TRBJ2-4; D tentatively fits TRBD1 or TRBD2 (6 bases each). The CDR3 totals 17 residues. Trimming took 3 bases from V and 6 from J, leaving 21 bases between them. Germline CDR1 and CDR2: KGHSH and LQKENI. For the CDR3, the DNA is TGTGCCAGCTCACCGGACCTTAAATGGGGGGCTGGAAACATTCAGTACTTC. Its protein product is CASSPDLKWGAGNIQYF.

This rearrangement joins TRBV2 to TRBJ1-2; D uncertain. The CDR3 contains 14 residues. Germline CDR1 and CDR2: SNHLY and FYNNEI. With 5 bases removed from V and 3 bases from J, the gap between germline ends came to 13 bases. The CDR3 is CASSHTGSDYGYTF. The CDR3 nucleotides are TGTGCCAGCAGTCACACGGGGAGTGACTATGGCTACACCTTC.

V usage is TRBV4-1 and J usage is TRBJ2-3, with unresolved D. From germline, CDR1 is MGHRA and CDR2 YSYEKL. This CDR3 has 14 amino acids. The ends were cut back, 4 bases at V and 2 bases at J, with 10 bases in the middle. CDR3 loop: CASSPIGVTDTQYF. CDR3 DNA: TGCGCCAGCAGCCCCATCGGTGTCACAGATACGCAGTATTTT.

The table lists this clone with a count of one. V and J are TRBV10-1 and TRBJ2-7; 11 nucleotides agree with TRBD2. The CDR3 consists of 13 residues. In germline, CDR1 is WNHNN, CDR2 SYGVQD (reference sequence). With 10 bases clipped from V and 5 bases from J, the junction kept 7 bases outside the gene matches. CDR3 coding DNA: TGCGCCAAGGGACTAGCGGACGCCAACGAGCAGTACTTC. Translation gives CAKGLADANEQYF.